This TCR beta chain appears in the sequencing data of a study of spatial heterogeneity in lung cancer. As to time point: sample taken at primary tumor resection. Findings and caveats of the study: Tumoral mutation counts were tracked by counts of expanded intratumoral alpha and beta TCRs.

In its sample, this clonotype was seen many times. Its antigen is as yet unknown. One entry per CDR3 protein, called by TCRdb with MiXCR from the 5' RACE reads. The sample holds 15,000 to 20,000 distinct CDR3 sequences, under 7% seen once. The CDR3 is 14 residues long. CDR1 is SGHRS and CDR2 is YFSETQ in the germline V gene. Trimming took 4 bases from V and 2 from J; bases not matched to a gene: 4. The input for sequencing was lung tumor tissue, taken at surgery. The source of this sequence is a male donor with early-stage non-small cell lung cancer. The chain links TRBV5-1 to TRBJ2-3; 7 bases match TRBD2. The DNA for the CDR3 is TGCGCCAGCAGCAAAGGGAGGGACACAGATACGCAGTATTTT. It is translated as CASSKGRDTDTQYF.